Detailed here is one T cell receptor beta chain. Per sample, a minimum of 7 million PBMCs were isolated. The data belong to a study of blood T cells in healthy people across ages. Across the whole study: Researchers report that template switching captured about one barcoded beta molecule per two T cells.

A J-beta primer mix and a sample-barcoded 5' primer were used in a second PCR of roughly 7 to 12 cycles. Each CDR3 protein is one row after TCRdb ran MiXCR on the 5' RACE reads. The table records over a million distinct CDR3 sequences, roughly 45% of them present only once. Trimming removed 4 bases from V and 1 base from J, with 15 bases in between. The CDR3 spans 15 residues. Germline CDR1 is DFQATT and CDR2 is SNEGSKA (reference sequence). The chain combines TRBV20-1 with TRBJ2-3, with a possible D match to TRBD2 (5 bases). The source material was blood. The source is a woman aged 55-69 years in good health. CDR3 in amino acids: CSATGLQEGTDTQYF. The CDR3 bases are TGCAGTGCTACGGGCCTCCAGGAGGGCACAGATACGCAGTATTTT.